A selection of T cell receptor beta chains follows, all from one sample in a study of neurological immune-mediated disorders. TCRdb itself ran the 5' RACE reads through MiXCR, one entry per CDR3 protein. The data show 45,000 to 60,000 distinct CDR3 sequences, 2% to 2.5% seen once. Sequenced: PBMCs. These receptors came from a man between 45 and 60 years old with multiple sclerosis. Each CDR3 is given with its conserved first and last residue. D genes are given only for firm matches. The size of a clone is reported for some rows only, either as once, few or many, or as a class for expanded clones.

j_call: TRBJ2-7
d_call: NA
v_call: TRBV6-2/TRBV6-3
cdr3_length: 15
clone_size: few
cdr3_aa: CASSSGGHDFYEQYF
cdr3_nt: TGTGCCAGCAGCTCCGGAGGACATGATTTCTACGAGCAGTACTTC

j_call: TRBJ2-3
d_call: NA
v_call: TRBV29-1
cdr3_length: 13
clone_size: many
cdr3_aa: CTTRETSTDTQYF
cdr3_nt: TGCACCACCCGGGAGACTAGCACAGATACGCAGTATTTT

j_call: TRBJ1-1
d_call: NA
v_call: TRBV27
cdr3_length: 14
clone_size: many
cdr3_aa: CASSGPGRNTEAFF
cdr3_nt: TGTGCCAGCTCCGGGCCAGGGAGGAACACTGAAGCTTTCTTT

j_call: TRBJ2-3
d_call: NA
v_call: TRBV5-1
cdr3_length: 14
clone_size: many
cdr3_aa: CASIPGQNTDTQYF
cdr3_nt: TGCGCCAGCATCCCCGGACAGAACACAGATACGCAGTATTTT

j_call: TRBJ2-2
d_call: TRBD1
v_call: TRBV5-1
cdr3_length: 14
clone_size: many
cdr3_aa: CASSVTGVTGELFF
cdr3_nt: TGCGCCAGCAGCGTTACAGGGGTTACCGGGGAGCTGTTTTTT

j_call: TRBJ2-1
d_call: TRBD2
v_call: TRBV6-2/TRBV6-3
cdr3_length: 17
clone_size: many
cdr3_aa: CASSSSSGGRAYNEQFF
cdr3_nt: TGTGCCAGCAGTTCGTCTAGCGGGGGGCGAGCTTACAATGAGCAGTTCTTC

j_call: TRBJ2-7
d_call: TRBD1
v_call: TRBV12-3/TRBV12-4
cdr3_length: 13
clone_size: many
cdr3_aa: CASSWVQGNEQYF
cdr3_nt: TGTGCCAGCAGCTGGGTACAGGGGAACGAGCAGTACTTC

j_call: TRBJ1-2
d_call: NA
v_call: TRBV6-5
cdr3_length: 13
clone_size: many
cdr3_aa: CASSYGSGYGYTF
cdr3_nt: TGTGCCAGCAGTTACGGTTCAGGGTATGGCTACACCTTC

j_call: TRBJ1-6
d_call: NA
v_call: TRBV20-1
cdr3_length: 15
clone_size: many
cdr3_aa: CSARVGAGDVSPLHF
cdr3_nt: TGCAGTGCTAGGGTGGGAGCAGGGGACGTCTCACCCCTCCACTTT

j_call: TRBJ2-2
d_call: TRBD2
v_call: TRBV7-6
cdr3_length: 14
clone_size: many
cdr3_aa: CASQKSGGTGELFF
cdr3_nt: TGTGCCAGCCAGAAAAGCGGGGGGACCGGGGAGCTGTTTTTT

j_call: TRBJ2-3
d_call: TRBD1
v_call: TRBV15
cdr3_length: 16
clone_size: many
cdr3_aa: CATSRDITGGADTQYF
cdr3_nt: TGTGCCACCAGCAGAGATATCACAGGGGGCGCAGATACGCAGTATTTT

j_call: TRBJ2-1
d_call: NA
v_call: TRBV29-1
cdr3_length: 12
clone_size: many
cdr3_aa: CSVVGDYNEQFF
cdr3_nt: TGCAGCGTTGTTGGAGACTACAATGAGCAGTTCTTC

j_call: TRBJ2-1
d_call: NA
v_call: TRBV9
cdr3_length: 15
clone_size: NA
cdr3_aa: CASSVLGGGYNEQFF
cdr3_nt: TGTGCCAGCAGCGTGCTGGGGGGTGGCTACAATGAGCAGTTCTTC

j_call: TRBJ2-1
d_call: TRBD1
v_call: TRBV12-3/TRBV12-4
cdr3_length: 12
clone_size: many
cdr3_aa: CASGQGDGEQFF
cdr3_nt: TGTGCCAGCGGACAGGGGGATGGTGAGCAGTTCTTC

j_call: TRBJ1-4
d_call: TRBD1
v_call: TRBV9
cdr3_length: 15
clone_size: many
cdr3_aa: CASSVLGDRDEKLFF
cdr3_nt: TGTGCCAGCAGCGTCCTCGGCGACAGGGACGAAAAACTGTTTTTT

j_call: TRBJ2-2
d_call: TRBD2
v_call: TRBV6-5
cdr3_length: 17
clone_size: many
cdr3_aa: CASRRTSGGSYTGELFF
cdr3_nt: TGTGCCAGCAGGCGGACTAGCGGGGGGTCCTACACCGGGGAGCTGTTTTTT

j_call: TRBJ1-1
d_call: TRBD1
v_call: TRBV20-1
cdr3_length: 13
clone_size: many
cdr3_aa: CSALQGARTEAFF
cdr3_nt: TGCAGTGCTTTACAGGGGGCGCGAACTGAAGCTTTCTTT

j_call: TRBJ2-7
d_call: TRBD1
v_call: TRBV5-1
cdr3_length: 17
clone_size: many
cdr3_aa: CASSNPGQGTRGYEQYF
cdr3_nt: TGCGCCAGCAGTAATCCGGGACAGGGGACTAGAGGCTACGAGCAGTACTTC

j_call: TRBJ1-4
d_call: NA
v_call: TRBV15
cdr3_length: 13
clone_size: many
cdr3_aa: CAITQATNEKLFF
cdr3_nt: TGTGCTATCACCCAGGCAACTAATGAAAAACTGTTTTTT

j_call: TRBJ2-1
d_call: NA
v_call: TRBV11-2
cdr3_length: 12
clone_size: many
cdr3_aa: CASSSLVGEQFF
cdr3_nt: TGTGCCAGCAGCTCCCTCGTAGGTGAGCAGTTCTTC

j_call: TRBJ1-2
d_call: NA
v_call: TRBV29-1
cdr3_length: 13
clone_size: many
cdr3_aa: CSVEGQGHYGYTF
cdr3_nt: TGCAGCGTTGAAGGGCAGGGTCACTATGGCTACACCTTC

j_call: TRBJ2-5
d_call: NA
v_call: TRBV20-1
cdr3_length: 12
clone_size: many
cdr3_aa: CSATPSQETQYF
cdr3_nt: TGCAGTGCTACGCCAAGCCAAGAGACCCAGTACTTC

j_call: TRBJ2-1
d_call: NA
v_call: TRBV7-2
cdr3_length: 13
clone_size: many
cdr3_aa: CASSWKGGTEQFF
cdr3_nt: TGTGCCAGCAGCTGGAAGGGTGGTACTGAGCAGTTCTTC

j_call: TRBJ1-2
d_call: NA
v_call: TRBV5-1
cdr3_length: 15
clone_size: many
cdr3_aa: CASSLAIQGYYGYTF
cdr3_nt: TGCGCCAGCAGCTTGGCCATACAGGGTTACTATGGCTACACCTTC

j_call: TRBJ2-1
d_call: TRBD1
v_call: TRBV10-3
cdr3_length: 13
clone_size: many
cdr3_aa: CAISGQGGNEQFF
cdr3_nt: TGTGCCATCAGCGGACAGGGTGGGAATGAGCAGTTCTTC

j_call: TRBJ2-7
d_call: NA
v_call: TRBV9
cdr3_length: 14
clone_size: many
cdr3_aa: CASSVADTDYEQYF
cdr3_nt: TGTGCCAGCAGCGTAGCTGACACCGACTACGAGCAGTACTTC

j_call: TRBJ2-5
d_call: TRBD2
v_call: TRBV20-1
cdr3_length: 15
clone_size: many
cdr3_aa: CSARDLRGGGETQYF
cdr3_nt: TGCAGTGCTAGAGATTTGCGGGGGGGCGGAGAGACCCAGTACTTC

j_call: TRBJ2-3
d_call: NA
v_call: TRBV7-8
cdr3_length: 14
clone_size: many
cdr3_aa: CASSLVTGTDTQYF
cdr3_nt: TGTGCCAGCAGCTTAGTAACGGGCACAGATACGCAGTATTTT

j_call: TRBJ2-1
d_call: TRBD2
v_call: TRBV9
cdr3_length: 16
clone_size: many
cdr3_aa: CASSSPGGGGFNEQFF
cdr3_nt: TGTGCCAGCAGCTCCCCGGGTGGCGGGGGGTTCAATGAGCAGTTCTTC